The sequence of this T cell receptor (beta chain) was determined in a study of blood T cells in healthy people across ages. It was with a sample-barcoded 5' primer and a J-beta primer mix that a second PCR of roughly 6 to 12 cycles was run. Using its own MiXCR run on the 5' RACE reads, TCRdb lists one record per CDR3 protein. There are around 850,000 distinct CDR3 sequences in the sample; about 36% occur only once, and roughly 13% lies in the top ten. At least ten counts were recorded for this clonotype. The CDR3 loop spans 16 amino acids. Deletions cut 1 base from V and 7 bases from J, with 20 bases between. Germline V gives CDR1 SQVTM, CDR2 ANQGSEA.

V usage is TRBV29-1 and J usage is TRBJ2-1; possible D gene TRBD2, 7 bases. Material: blood. This clonotype was obtained from a man between 18 and 35 years old in good health. In DNA form, the CDR3 reads TGCAGCGTTGAAGGTGATGCGGGGGCCAACTATAATGAGCAGTTCTTC. Translated, it gives CSVEGDAGANYNEQFF.